These T cell receptor beta chains were read from a single sample in a study of T cells after posttransplantation cyclophosphamide. TCRdb's table, derived via immunoSEQ multiplex PCR, lists solely in-frame clones and lacks some. This sample carries some 5,500 clones, none of them present only once. Source: PBMCs, taken after allogeneic stem cell transplant with posttransplant cyclophosphamide. The receptor set was obtained from a male patient aged 55-69 years who received an allogeneic stem cell transplant from a related donor, was CMV-positive, and had no GVHD. The graft donor may be the source of some T cells. CDR3s include the opening cysteine and the closing phenylalanine or tryptophan. A D gene is named only where the DNA matches it firmly. Clone sizes are given selectively: once, few, many, or a class where the clone is expanded.

TRBV30,TRBD2,many,17,TRBJ2-7,TGTGCCTGGAGTGCCTTATGGACTAGCGGGGGGGCTTACGAGCAGTACTTC,CAWSALWTSGGAYEQYF
TRBV7-7,NA,many,14,TRBJ1-4,TGTGCTAGCAGCTTAGCGCCCACAGACGAAAAACTGTTTTTT,CASSLAPTDEKLFF
TRBV19,NA,many,13,TRBJ2-4,TGTGCCAGTAAAGGACTAGCCAAAAACATTCAGTACTTC,CASKGLAKNIQYF
TRBV7-3,TRBD1,NA,15,TRBJ2-7,TGTGCCAGCAGCTTAACCGGGACAGCCACTTACGAGCAGTACTTC,CASSLTGTATYEQYF
TRBV5-1,NA,many,13,TRBJ2-4,TGCGCCAGCAGCTTGGGACAGGGAGGCATTCAGTACTTC,CASSLGQGGIQYF
TRBV29-1,NA,NA,14,TRBJ1-4,TGCAGCGCAATAGACACGGGGTCCAAGGAAAAACTGTTTTTT,CSAIDTGSKEKLFF
TRBV5-1,NA,many,14,TRBJ2-2,TGCGCCAGCAGCGGCACAGCAAACACCGGGGAGCTGTTTTTT,CASSGTANTGELFF
TRBV12-5,NA,many,16,TRBJ2-7,TGTGCTAGTGGTTTGGTACCTGACAGGCTAAGGTACGAGCAGTACTTC,CASGLVPDRLRYEQYF
TRBV5-1,TRBD1,many,15,TRBJ1-1,TGCGCCAGCACCCCGCAAGAGGGGGCGAACACTGAAGCTTTCTTT,CASTPQEGANTEAFF
TRBV9,TRBD1,many,15,TRBJ1-6,TGTGCCAGCAGCGCAGATGGGACAGAGGATTCACCCCTCCACTTT,CASSADGTEDSPLHF
TRBV11-2,NA,many,15,TRBJ1-1,TGTGCCAGCAGGCACGGACTTATGCTGAACACTGAAGCTTTCTTT,CASRHGLMLNTEAFF
TRBV7-6,NA,many,14,TRBJ2-1,TGTGCCAGCAGCTTAGGGCAGGCGGGGAATGAGCAGTTCTTC,CASSLGQAGNEQFF
TRBV19,TRBD1,many,15,TRBJ1-1,TGTGCCAGCCAACTCAGGGGGAGAATGGACACTGAAGCTTTCTTT,CASQLRGRMDTEAFF
TRBV28,TRBD1,NA,15,TRBJ2-5,TGTGCCAGCAGTTCCCTCAAGACAGGGTTAGAGACCCAGTACTTC,CASSSLKTGLETQYF
TRBV2,TRBD1,many,15,TRBJ2-2,TGTGCCAGCGGATCCCCGGGACAGGGGGCCGGGGAGCTGTTTTTT,CASGSPGQGAGELFF
TRBV4-3,NA,few,14,TRBJ1-6,TGCGCCAGCAGTAGGAGCTCCTATAATTCACCCCTCCACTTT,CASSRSSYNSPLHF
TRBV19,TRBD2,many,15,TRBJ2-3,TGTGCCAGTAGAGAGCTAGCGGGGCGGAGAGATACGCAGTATTTT,CASRELAGRRDTQYF
TRBV30,TRBD1,many,13,TRBJ1-2,TGTGCCTGGAACAGGGGATGGAGCTATGGCTACACCTTC,CAWNRGWSYGYTF
TRBV4-1,NA,NA,17,TRBJ1-2,TGCGCCAGCAGCCAAGTCTACTGGGGGCCCTCTGGATATGGCTACACCTTC,CASSQVYWGPSGYGYTF
TRBV4-1,NA,few,12,TRBJ2-7,TGCGCCAGCAGCCAAGTAGCGGACGAGCAGTACTTC,CASSQVADEQYF
TRBV4-1,NA,many,19,TRBJ2-1,TGCGCCAGCAGCCAAGATACGGTGTACTCCGGGACAAACTACAATGAGCAGTTCTTC,CASSQDTVYSGTNYNEQFF
TRBV10-3,TRBD1,many,14,TRBJ1-1,TGTGCCATCAGTACCCAGGACAGGGTCACTGAAGCTTTCTTT,CAISTQDRVTEAFF
TRBV5-1,NA,few,15,TRBJ2-3,TGCGCCAGCAGCGGGACCGGACTATACACAGATACGCAGTATTTT,CASSGTGLYTDTQYF